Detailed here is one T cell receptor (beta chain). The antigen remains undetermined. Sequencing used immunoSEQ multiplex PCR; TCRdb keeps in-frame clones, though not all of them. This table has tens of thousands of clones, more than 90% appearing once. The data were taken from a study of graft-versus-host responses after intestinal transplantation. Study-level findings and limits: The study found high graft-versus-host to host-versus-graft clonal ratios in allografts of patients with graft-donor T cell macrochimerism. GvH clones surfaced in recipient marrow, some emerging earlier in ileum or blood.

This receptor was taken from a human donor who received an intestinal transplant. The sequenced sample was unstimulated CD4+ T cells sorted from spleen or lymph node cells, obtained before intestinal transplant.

The CDR3 sequence: CASSFEGWRSYGYTF. The DNA for the CDR3 is TGTGCCAGCAGCTTTGAGGGGTGGCGGTCCTATGGCTACACCTTC. V and J are TRBV5-4 and TRBJ1-2; D possibly corresponds to TRBD1 (5 bases). Trimming stripped 2 bases from V and 4 bases from J, with 15 bases between. This CDR3 has 15 residues. Germline loops: CDR1 SGHNT, CDR2 YYREEE (reference sequence).